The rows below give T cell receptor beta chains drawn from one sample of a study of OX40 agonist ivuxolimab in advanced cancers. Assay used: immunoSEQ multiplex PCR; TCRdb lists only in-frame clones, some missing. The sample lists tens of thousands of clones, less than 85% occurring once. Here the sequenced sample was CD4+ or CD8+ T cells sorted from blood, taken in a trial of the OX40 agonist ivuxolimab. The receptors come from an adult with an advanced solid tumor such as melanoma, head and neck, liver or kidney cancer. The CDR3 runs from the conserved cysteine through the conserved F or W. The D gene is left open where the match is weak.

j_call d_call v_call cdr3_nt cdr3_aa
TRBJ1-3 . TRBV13 TGTGCCAGCAGCCGGAGGGGGTACTCTGGAAACACCATATATTTT CASSRRGYSGNTIYF
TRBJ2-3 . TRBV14 TGTGCCAGCAGCCGGGACTCCCCCACAGATACGCAGTATTTT CASSRDSPTDTQYF
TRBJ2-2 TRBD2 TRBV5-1 TGCGCCAGCAGCCTTGAGGGGACTAGCGGGATCTCGAACACCGGGGAGCTGTTTTTT CASSLEGTSGISNTGELFF
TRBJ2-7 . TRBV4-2 TGTGCCAGCAGCCAAGAAGGGATTGAGGGCTCCTACGAGCAGTACTTC CASSQEGIEGSYEQYF
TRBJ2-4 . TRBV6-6 TGTGCCAGCAGCCCTCTGGACAGAAAAAACATTCAGTACTTC CASSPLDRKNIQYF
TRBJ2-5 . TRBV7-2 TGTGCCAGCAGCTTGGGGGGCGGGATCCAAGAGACCCAGTACTTC CASSLGGGIQETQYF
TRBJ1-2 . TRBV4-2 TGTGCCAGCAGCCAAGATTGGGGAAACGACTATGGCTACACCTTC CASSQDWGNDYGYTF
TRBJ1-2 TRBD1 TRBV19 TGTGCCAGTAGGGAGACAGGGTGGAATGGCTACACCTTC CASRETGWNGYTF
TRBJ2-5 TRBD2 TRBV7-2 TGTGCCAGCAGCTTACTCGGGACTAGCGGGGAGACCCAGTACTTC CASSLLGTSGETQYF
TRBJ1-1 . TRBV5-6 TGTGCCAGCAGCTTTGGCAGAATGAACACTGAAGCTTTCTTT CASSFGRMNTEAFF
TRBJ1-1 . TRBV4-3 TGCGCCAGCAGAAGGGGCAGGGAGAGCACTGAAGCTTTTTTT CASRRGRESTEAFF
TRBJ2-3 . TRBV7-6 TGTGCCAGCAGCTCGGGCTCGGGTATCACAGATACGCAGTATTTT CASSSGSGITDTQYF
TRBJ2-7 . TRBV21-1 TGTGCCAGCAGCAAACTGCAGGGGGGCGGGGAGCAGTACTTC CASSKLQGGGEQYF
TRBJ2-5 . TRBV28 TGTGCCAGCAGTCCGCTAGGGGTTCAGGAGACCCAGTACTTC CASSPLGVQETQYF